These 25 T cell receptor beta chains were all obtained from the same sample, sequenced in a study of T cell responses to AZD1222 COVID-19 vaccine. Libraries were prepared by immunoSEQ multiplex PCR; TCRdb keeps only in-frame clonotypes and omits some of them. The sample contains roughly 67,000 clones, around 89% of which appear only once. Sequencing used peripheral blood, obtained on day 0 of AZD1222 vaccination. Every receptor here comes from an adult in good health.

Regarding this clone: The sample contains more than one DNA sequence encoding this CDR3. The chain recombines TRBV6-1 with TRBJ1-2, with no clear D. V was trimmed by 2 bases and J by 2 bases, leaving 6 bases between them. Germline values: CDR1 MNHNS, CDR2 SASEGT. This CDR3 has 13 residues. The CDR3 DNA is TGTGCCAGCAGTGAAAGAAGGAACTATGGCTACACCTTC. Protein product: CASSERRNYGYTF.

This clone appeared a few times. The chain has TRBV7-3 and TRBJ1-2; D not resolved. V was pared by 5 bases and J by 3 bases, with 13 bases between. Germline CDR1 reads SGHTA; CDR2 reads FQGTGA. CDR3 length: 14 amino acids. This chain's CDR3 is CASSPDGSHYGYTF. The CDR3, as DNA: TGTGCCAGCAGCCCCGACGGATCTCACTATGGCTACACCTTC. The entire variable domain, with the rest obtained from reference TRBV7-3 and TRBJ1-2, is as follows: GAGVSQTPSNKVTEKGKYVELRCDPISGHTALYWYRQSLGQGPEFLIYFQGTGAADDSGLPNDRFFAVRPEGSVSTLKIQRTERGDSAVYLCASSPDGSHYGYTFGSGTRLTVV.

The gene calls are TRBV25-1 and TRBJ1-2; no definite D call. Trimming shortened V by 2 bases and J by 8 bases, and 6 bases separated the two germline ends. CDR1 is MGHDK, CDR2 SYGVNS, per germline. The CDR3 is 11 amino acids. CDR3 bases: TGTGCCAGCAGTGAAGCTAAAGGCTACACCTTC. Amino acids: CASSEAKGYTF.

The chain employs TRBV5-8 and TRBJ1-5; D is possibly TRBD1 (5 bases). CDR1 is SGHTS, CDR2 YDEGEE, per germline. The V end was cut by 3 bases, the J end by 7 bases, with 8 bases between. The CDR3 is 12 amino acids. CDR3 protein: CASSSGPQPQHF. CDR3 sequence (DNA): TGTGCCAGCAGCTCGGGACCGCAGCCCCAGCATTTT. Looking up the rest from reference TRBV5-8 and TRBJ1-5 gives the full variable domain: EAGVTQSPTHLIKTRGQQATLRCSPISGHTSVYWYQQALGLGLQFLLWYDEGEERNRGNFPPRFSGRQFPNYSSELNVNALELEDSALYLCASSSGPQPQHFGDGTRLSIL.

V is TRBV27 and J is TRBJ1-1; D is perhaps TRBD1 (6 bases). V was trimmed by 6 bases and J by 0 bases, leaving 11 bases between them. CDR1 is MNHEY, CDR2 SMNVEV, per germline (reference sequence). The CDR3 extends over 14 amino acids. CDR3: CASSQYRVNTEAFF. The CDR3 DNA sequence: TGTGCCAGCAGCCAATACAGGGTGAACACTGAAGCTTTCTTT.

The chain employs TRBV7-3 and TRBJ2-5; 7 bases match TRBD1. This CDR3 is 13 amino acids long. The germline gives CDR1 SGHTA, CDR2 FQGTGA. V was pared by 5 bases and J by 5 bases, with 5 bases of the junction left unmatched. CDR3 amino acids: CASSRSRGETQYF. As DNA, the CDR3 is TGTGCCAGCAGCCGTAGCAGGGGGGAGACCCAGTACTTC.

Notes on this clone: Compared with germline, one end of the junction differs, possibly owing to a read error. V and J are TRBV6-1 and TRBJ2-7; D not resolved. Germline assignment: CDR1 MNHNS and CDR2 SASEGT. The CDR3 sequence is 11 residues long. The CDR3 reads CASREESGQYF. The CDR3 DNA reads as TGTGCCAGCAGGGAAGAGTCGGGGCAGTACTTC.

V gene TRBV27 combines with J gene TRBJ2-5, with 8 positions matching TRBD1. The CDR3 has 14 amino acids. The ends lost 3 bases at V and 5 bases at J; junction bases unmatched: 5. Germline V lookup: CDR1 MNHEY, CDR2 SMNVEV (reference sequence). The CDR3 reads CASSFRGQWETQYF. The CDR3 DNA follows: TGTGCCAGCAGTTTCAGGGGGCAGTGGGAGACCCAGTACTTC.

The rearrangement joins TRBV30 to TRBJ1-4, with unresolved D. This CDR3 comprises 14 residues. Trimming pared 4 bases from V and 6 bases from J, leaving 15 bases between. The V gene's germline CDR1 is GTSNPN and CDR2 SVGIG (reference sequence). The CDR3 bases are TGTGCCTGGACTGATTCAGTCCGAGATGAAAAACTGTTTTTT. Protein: CAWTDSVRDEKLFF.

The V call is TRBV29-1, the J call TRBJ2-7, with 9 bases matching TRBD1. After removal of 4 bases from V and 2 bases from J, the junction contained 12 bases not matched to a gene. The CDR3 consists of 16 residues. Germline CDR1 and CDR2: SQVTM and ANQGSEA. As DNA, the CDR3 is TGCAGCGTTGGAGGGAGGTCGGGACAGGGCACCTACGAGCAGTACTTC. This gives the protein CSVGGRSGQGTYEQYF.

This CDR3 reads CASSLEVVGGSSYNEQFF. DNA of the CDR3: TGTGCCAGCAGCTTAGAGGTGGTTGGCGGGAGCTCCTACAATGAGCAGTTCTTC. The chain couples TRBV7-8 to TRBJ2-1, with 7 bases identical to TRBD2. The CDR3 length is 18 residues. CDR1 is SGHVS, CDR2 FQNEAQ, per germline. V trimming: 1 base; J trimming: 0 bases; junction bases outside the gene matches: 9. The full variable domain, its missing parts supplied by reference TRBV7-8 and TRBJ2-1, is GAGVSQSPRYKVAKRGQDVALRCDPISGHVSLFWYQQALGQGPEFLTYFQNEAQLDKSGLPSDRFFAERPEGSVSTLKIQRTQQEDSAVYLCASSLEVVGGSSYNEQFFGPGTRLTVL.

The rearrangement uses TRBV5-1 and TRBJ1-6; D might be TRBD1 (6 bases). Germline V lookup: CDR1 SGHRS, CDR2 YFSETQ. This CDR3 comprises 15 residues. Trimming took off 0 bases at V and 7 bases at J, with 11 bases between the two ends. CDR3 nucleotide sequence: TGCGCCAGCAGCTTGGCACCAGGGGCCAATTCACCCCTCCACTTT. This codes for CASSLAPGANSPLHF.

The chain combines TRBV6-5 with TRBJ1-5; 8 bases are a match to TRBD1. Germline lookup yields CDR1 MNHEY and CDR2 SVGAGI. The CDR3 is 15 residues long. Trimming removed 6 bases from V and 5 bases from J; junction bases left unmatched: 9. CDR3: CASSYSPGGDQPQHF. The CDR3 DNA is TGTGCCAGCAGCTACAGTCCAGGGGGCGATCAGCCCCAGCATTTT.

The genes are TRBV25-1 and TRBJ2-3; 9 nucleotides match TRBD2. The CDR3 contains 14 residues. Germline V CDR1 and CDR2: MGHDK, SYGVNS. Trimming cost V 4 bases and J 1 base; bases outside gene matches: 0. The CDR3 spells CASSGLAGTDTQYF. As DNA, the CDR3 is TGTGCCAGCAGTGGACTAGCGGGCACAGATACGCAGTATTTT.

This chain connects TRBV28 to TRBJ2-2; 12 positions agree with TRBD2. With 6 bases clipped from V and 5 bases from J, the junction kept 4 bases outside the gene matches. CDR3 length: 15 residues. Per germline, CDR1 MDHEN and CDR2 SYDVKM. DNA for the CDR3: TGTGCCAGCAGCCAACTAGCGGGAGGTACCGGGGAGCTGTTTTTT. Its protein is CASSQLAGGTGELFF.

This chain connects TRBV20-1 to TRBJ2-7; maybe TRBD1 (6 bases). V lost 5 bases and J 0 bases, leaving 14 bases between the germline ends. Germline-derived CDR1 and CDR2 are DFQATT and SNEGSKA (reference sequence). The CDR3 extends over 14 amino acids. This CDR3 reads CSARGTINSYEQYF. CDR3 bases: TGCAGTGCTCGTGGGACAATCAACTCCTACGAGCAGTACTTC.

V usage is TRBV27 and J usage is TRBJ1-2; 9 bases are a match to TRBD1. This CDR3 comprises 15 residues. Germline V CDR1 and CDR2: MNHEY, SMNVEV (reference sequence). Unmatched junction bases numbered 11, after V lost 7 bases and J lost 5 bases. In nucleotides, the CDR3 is TGTGCCAGCAAACGACACCGAGGACAGGGGTATGGCTACACCTTC. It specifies CASKRHRGQGYGYTF.

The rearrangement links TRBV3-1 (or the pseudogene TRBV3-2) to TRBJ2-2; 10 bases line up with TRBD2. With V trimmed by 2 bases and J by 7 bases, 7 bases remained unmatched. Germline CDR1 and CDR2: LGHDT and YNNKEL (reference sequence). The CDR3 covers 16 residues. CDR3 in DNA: TGTGCCAGCAGCCAATTAGCGGGAGGTTACGGCGGGGAGCTGTTTTTT. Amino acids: CASSQLAGGYGGELFF.

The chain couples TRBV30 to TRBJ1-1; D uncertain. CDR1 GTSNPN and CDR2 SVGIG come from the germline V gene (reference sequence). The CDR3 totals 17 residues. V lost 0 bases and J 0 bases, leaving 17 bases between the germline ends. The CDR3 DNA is TGTGCCTGGAGTGTGAGTTCAGGACCAAGAATGAACACTGAAGCTTTCTTT. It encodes CAWSVSSGPRMNTEAFF.

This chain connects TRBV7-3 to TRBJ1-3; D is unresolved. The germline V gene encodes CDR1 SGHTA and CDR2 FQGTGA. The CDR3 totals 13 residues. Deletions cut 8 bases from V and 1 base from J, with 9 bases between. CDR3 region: CASSAGSGNTIYF. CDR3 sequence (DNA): TGTGCCAGCTCAGCGGGGTCTGGAAACACCATATATTTT.

This CDR3 reads CASSPTGGYNSPLHF. The CDR3 region has the DNA TGTGCCAGTAGCCCTACAGGGGGCTATAATTCACCCCTCCACTTT. The chain uses TRBV19 and TRBJ1-6; 8 positions agree with TRBD1. The germline CDR1 and CDR2 sequences are LNHDA and SQIVND (reference sequence). Trimming at V came to 6 bases and at J to 3 bases, leaving 4 bases not matched to a gene. The CDR3 consists of 15 residues.

The CDR3 sequence: CASSYAASGNTIYF. The CDR3 DNA reads TGTGCCAGCAGTTACGCTGCCTCTGGAAACACCATATATTTT. The rearrangement uses TRBV6-5 and TRBJ1-3; no clear D gene. The germline gives CDR1 MNHEY, CDR2 SVGAGI. This CDR3 contains 14 residues. Trimming cost V 2 bases and J 0 bases, with 5 bases left between them.

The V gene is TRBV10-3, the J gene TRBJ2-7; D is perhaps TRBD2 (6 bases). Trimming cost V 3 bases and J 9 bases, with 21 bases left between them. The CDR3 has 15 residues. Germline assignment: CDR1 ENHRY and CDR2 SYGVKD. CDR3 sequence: CAISDSDYQPFVQYF. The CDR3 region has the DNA TGTGCCATCAGTGATTCGGACTACCAACCATTCGTGCAGTACTTC.

CDR3 residues: CASSLGGQNTEAFF. The CDR3 nucleotides are TGTGCCAGCAGCTTAGGGGGACAGAACACTGAAGCTTTCTTT. V usage is TRBV7-9 and J usage is TRBJ1-1; TRBD1 might be the D (6 bases). The CDR3 is 14 residues long. The V and J ends lost 1 base and 1 base respectively, with 7 bases between them. Germline V gene data show CDR1 as SEHNR and CDR2 as FQNEAQ (reference sequence).

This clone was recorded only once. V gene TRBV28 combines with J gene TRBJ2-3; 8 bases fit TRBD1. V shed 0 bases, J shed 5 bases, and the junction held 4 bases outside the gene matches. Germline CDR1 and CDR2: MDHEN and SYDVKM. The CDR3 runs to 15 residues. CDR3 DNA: TGTGCCAGCAGTTTATGGCAGGGGGCTGGAGATACGCAGTATTTT. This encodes CASSLWQGAGDTQYF.